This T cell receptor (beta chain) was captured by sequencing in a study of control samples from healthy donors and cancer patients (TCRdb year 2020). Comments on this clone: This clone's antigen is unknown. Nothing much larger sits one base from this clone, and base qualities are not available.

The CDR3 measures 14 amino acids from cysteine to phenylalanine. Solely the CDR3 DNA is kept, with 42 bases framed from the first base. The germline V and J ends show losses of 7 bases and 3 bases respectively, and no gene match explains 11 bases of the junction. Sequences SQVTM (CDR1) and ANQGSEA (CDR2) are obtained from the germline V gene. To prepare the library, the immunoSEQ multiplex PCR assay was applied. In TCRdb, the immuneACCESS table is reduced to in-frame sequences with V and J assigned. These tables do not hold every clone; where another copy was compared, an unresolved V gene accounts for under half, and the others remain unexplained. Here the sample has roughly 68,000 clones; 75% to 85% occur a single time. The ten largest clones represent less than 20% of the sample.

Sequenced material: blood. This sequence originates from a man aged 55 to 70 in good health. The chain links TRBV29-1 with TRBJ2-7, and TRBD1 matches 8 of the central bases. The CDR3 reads CSAGIRDRFYEQYF. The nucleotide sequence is TGCAGCGCTGGAATCCGGGACAGGTTCTACGAGCAGTACTTC.